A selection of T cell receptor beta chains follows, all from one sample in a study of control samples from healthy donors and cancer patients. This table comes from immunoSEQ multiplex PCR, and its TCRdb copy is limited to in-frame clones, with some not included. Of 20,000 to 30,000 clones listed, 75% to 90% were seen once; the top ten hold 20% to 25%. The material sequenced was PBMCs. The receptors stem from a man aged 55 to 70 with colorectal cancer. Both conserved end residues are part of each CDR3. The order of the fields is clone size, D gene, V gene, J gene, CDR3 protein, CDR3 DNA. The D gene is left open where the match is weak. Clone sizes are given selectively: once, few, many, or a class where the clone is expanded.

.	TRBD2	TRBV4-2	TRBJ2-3	CASSQGTSGGASLDTQYF	TGTGCCAGCAGCCAAGGGACTAGCGGGGGGGCCTCATTAGATACGCAGTATTTT
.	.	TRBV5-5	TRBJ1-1	CASSPQGPNTEAFF	TGTGCCAGCAGCCCACAGGGCCCGAACACTGAAGCTTTCTTT
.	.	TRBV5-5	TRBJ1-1	CASSLAHLGNTEAFF	TGTGCCAGCAGCTTGGCCCACCTGGGCAACACTGAAGCTTTCTTT
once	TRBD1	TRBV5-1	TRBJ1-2	CASSLLSGQGTFYGYTF	TGCGCCAGCAGCTTGCTTTCCGGACAGGGAACGTTCTATGGCTACACCTTC
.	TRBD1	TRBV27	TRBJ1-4	CAGSLYPTGANEKLFF	TGTGCCGGCAGTTTATATCCGACAGGGGCTAATGAAAAACTGTTTTTT
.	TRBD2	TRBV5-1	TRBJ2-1	CASRSGGGVNEQFF	TGCGCCAGCCGCAGCGGTGGGGGGGTGAATGAGCAGTTCTTC
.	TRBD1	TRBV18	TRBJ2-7	CASSLNTGGEEQYF	TGTGCCAGCTCATTAAACACAGGGGGTGAAGAGCAGTACTTC
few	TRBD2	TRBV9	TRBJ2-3	CASSKAGGPGTQYF	TGTGCCAGCAGCAAAGCGGGGGGGCCGGGTACGCAGTATTTT
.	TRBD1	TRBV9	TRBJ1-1	CASSPRSGGTEAFF	TGTGCCAGCAGCCCGCGTTCAGGGGGCACTGAAGCTTTCTTT
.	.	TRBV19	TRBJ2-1	CASSNPRALEQFF	TGTGCCAGTAGTAACCCTCGGGCACTTGAGCAGTTCTTC